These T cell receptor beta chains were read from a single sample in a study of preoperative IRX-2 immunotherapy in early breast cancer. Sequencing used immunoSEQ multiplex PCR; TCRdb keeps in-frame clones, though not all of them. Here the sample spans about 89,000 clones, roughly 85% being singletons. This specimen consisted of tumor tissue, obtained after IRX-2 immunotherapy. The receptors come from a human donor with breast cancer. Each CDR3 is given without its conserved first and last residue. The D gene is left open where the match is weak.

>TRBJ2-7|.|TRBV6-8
ASSRLVSYEQY
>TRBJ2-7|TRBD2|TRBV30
AWSSGGSYEQY
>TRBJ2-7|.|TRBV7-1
ASSLDGARGRLAEQY
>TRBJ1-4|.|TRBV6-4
ASARIGQNEKLF
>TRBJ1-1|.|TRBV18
ASSPELVVNTEAF
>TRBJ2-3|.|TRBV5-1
ASSLADSSTDTQY
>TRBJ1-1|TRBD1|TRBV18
ASSPEPGQGFGAF
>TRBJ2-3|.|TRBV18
ASSERASADTQY
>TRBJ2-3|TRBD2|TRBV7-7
ASSPQRLAEYTDTQY
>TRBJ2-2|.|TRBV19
ASRTLGSAGELF
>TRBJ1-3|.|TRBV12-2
ATGTGAFSGNTIY
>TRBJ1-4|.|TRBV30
AWSFGGNEKLF
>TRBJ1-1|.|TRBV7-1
ASSPEGSGTEAF
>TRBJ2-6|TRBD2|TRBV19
ASSSNGGAGANVLT
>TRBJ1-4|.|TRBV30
AWRGAGEKLF
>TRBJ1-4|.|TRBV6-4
ASSLREGEKLF
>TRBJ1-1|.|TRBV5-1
ASSAPGRMNTEAF
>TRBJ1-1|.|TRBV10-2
ASSEQALPEAF
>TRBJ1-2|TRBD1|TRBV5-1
ASSLRIGTGNGYT
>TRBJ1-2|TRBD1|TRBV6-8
ASSLQGALGYT
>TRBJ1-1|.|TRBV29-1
SVEGARANTEAF
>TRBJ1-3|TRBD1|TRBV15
ATSRAQNRGFAGNTIY
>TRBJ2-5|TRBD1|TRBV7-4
ASSPKTGTAQETQY
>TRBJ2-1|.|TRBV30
AWSARNEQF
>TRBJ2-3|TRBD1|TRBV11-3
ASSARDRDSTDTQY
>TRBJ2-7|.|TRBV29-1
SVEVSGPYEQY
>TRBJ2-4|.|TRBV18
ASSLPGEAKNIQY